This T cell receptor (beta chain) derives from a study of graft-versus-host responses after intestinal transplantation. Study findings and constraints: GvH clones appeared in recipient marrow, some first in ileum or blood. Elevated graft-versus-host to host-versus-graft clonal ratios in allografts were recorded for patients with graft-donor T cell macrochimerism.

Using immunoSEQ multiplex PCR, the repertoire was profiled, and TCRdb retains in-frame clones only, with some absent. The data contain roughly 50,000 clones, about 89% of them singletons. This clone was seen just once. Its antigen is as yet unknown. Trimming shortened V by 5 bases and J by 2 bases, and 12 bases separated the two germline ends. The germline gives CDR1 LNHNV, CDR2 YYDKDF (reference sequence). The length of the CDR3 is 14 residues. The chain uses TRBV15 and TRBJ1-2; D is unresolved. The clonotype was recovered from a human patient who received an intestinal transplant, so some T cells may come from the graft donor. Sequences were derived from PBMCs, sampled approximately 660 days after intestinal transplant. CDR3 in DNA: TGTGCCACCAGCCCAGCGGGCGTAAACTATGGCTACACCTTC. Protein: CATSPAGVNYGYTF.